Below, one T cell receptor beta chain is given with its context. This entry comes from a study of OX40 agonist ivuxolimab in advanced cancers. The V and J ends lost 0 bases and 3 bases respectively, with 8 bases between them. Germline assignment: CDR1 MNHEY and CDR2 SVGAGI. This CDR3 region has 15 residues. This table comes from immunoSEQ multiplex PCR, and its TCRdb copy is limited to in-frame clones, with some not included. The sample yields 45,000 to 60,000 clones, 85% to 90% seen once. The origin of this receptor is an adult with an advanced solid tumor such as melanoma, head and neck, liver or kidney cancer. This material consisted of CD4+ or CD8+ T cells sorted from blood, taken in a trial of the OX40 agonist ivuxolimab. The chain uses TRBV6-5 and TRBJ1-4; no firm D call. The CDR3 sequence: CASSYSTEANEKLFF. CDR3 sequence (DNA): TGTGCCAGCAGTTACTCGACGGAGGCTAATGAAAAACTGTTTTTT.